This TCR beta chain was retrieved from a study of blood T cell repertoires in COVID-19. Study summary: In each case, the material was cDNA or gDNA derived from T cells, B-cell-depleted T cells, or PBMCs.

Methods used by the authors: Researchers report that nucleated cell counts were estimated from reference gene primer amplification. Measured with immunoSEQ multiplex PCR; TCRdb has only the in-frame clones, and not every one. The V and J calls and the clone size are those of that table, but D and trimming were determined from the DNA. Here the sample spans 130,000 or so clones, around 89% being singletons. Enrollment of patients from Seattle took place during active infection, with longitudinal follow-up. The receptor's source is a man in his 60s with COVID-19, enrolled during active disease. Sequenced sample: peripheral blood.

The CDR3 here is CASSIGGTGSNSPLHF. The DNA for the CDR3 is TGTGCCAGTAGTATTGGGGGTACAGGGTCGAATTCACCCCTCCACTTT. This sequence joins TRBV19 and TRBJ1-6; tentatively, D is TRBD1 (6 bases). The germline V and J ends were trimmed by 3 bases and 7 bases, with 16 bases remaining between them. The CDR3 consists of 16 residues. Germline loops: CDR1 LNHDA, CDR2 SQIVND (reference sequence).